These 25 T cell receptor beta chains came from one sample sequenced in a study of OX40 agonist ivuxolimab in advanced cancers. Generated by immunoSEQ multiplex PCR, the TCRdb table keeps only in-frame clones and is missing some. The sample comprises 45,000 to 50,000 clones, roughly 93% of which are singletons, and around 19% rests with the top ten. Sequences were derived from CD4+ or CD8+ T cells sorted from blood, sampled in a trial of the OX40 agonist ivuxolimab. The receptors originated from an adult with an advanced solid tumor such as melanoma, head and neck, liver or kidney cancer.

V usage is TRBV2 and J usage is TRBJ2-7; possible D gene TRBD1, 6 bases. The CDR3 is 15 amino acids. V lost 1 base to trimming and J lost 3 bases, with 13 bases between them. Germline V gene sequence: CDR1 SNHLY, CDR2 FYNNEI. The CDR3, as DNA: TGTGCCAGCAGTGAAGTTCGAGGGACACACTACGAGCAGTACTTC. Translated: CASSEVRGTHYEQYF.

This chain connects TRBV11-3 to TRBJ2-1; D gene uncertain. The CDR3 has 11 amino acids. V was pared by 1 base and J by 10 bases, with 5 bases between. Germline CDR1 and CDR2: SGHNT and YENEEA. This CDR3 is CASSLGSEQFF. For the CDR3, the DNA is TGTGCCAGCAGCTTAGGGTCGGAGCAGTTCTTC.

CDR3 region: CASSDLAETQYF. The CDR3 DNA reads TGTGCCAGCAGCGACCTAGCGGAGACCCAGTACTTC. The chain employs TRBV11-2 and TRBJ2-5, with D possibly matching TRBD2 (6 bases). This CDR3 is built from 12 residues. From germline, CDR1 is SGHAT and CDR2 FQNNGV. Trimming shortened V by 5 bases and J by 5 bases, and 9 bases separated the two germline ends.

The gene calls are TRBV19 and TRBJ2-7, with a possible D match to TRBD2 (6 bases). Germline values: CDR1 LNHDA, CDR2 SQIVND (reference sequence). The V and J ends lost 3 bases and 4 bases respectively, with 13 bases between them. The CDR3 is 14 residues long. DNA for the CDR3: TGTGCCAGTAGTATGGGCCTTAGCGGATACGAGCAGTACTTC. It codes for CASSMGLSGYEQYF.

The rearrangement joins TRBV30 to TRBJ1-1; a weak D match, TRBD1 (6 bases). This CDR3 has 13 amino acids. Germline assignment: CDR1 GTSNPN and CDR2 SVGIG (reference sequence). V was cut by 4 bases and J by 5 bases, with 14 bases left in between. The CDR3 coding sequence is TGTGCCTGGATGGGGGGGGCCTGGACTGAAGCTTTCTTT. Translating it yields CAWMGGAWTEAFF.

The chain joins TRBV27 to TRBJ2-3; TRBD2 matches 11 bases. The CDR3 totals 16 residues. CDR1 is MNHEY, CDR2 SMNVEV, per germline (reference sequence). With 3 bases clipped from V and 0 bases from J, the junction kept 2 bases outside the gene matches. Here the CDR3 reads CASSFGLAGSTDTQYF. The CDR3 DNA reads TGTGCCAGCAGTTTCGGACTAGCGGGCAGCACAGATACGCAGTATTTT.

V gene TRBV2 combines with J gene TRBJ2-1; 11 bases are shared with TRBD2. The CDR3 length is 15 residues. Germline CDR1 is SNHLY and CDR2 is FYNNEI. The trim removed 7 bases at V and 7 bases at J, leaving 9 bases unmatched. The DNA for the CDR3 is TGTGCCAGCACCCTGACTAGCGGGGTGGGAAATGAGCAGTTCTTC. Amino acid sequence: CASTLTSGVGNEQFF. The full variable domain, its missing parts supplied by reference TRBV2 and TRBJ2-1, is EPEVTQTPSHQVTQMGQEVILRCVPISNHLYFYWYRQILGQKVEFLVSFYNNEISEKSEIFDDQFSVERPDGSNFTLKIRSTKLEDSAMYFCASTLTSGVGNEQFFGPGTRLTVL.

V gene TRBV7-9 combines with J gene TRBJ2-7, with D unclear. CDR1 is SEHNR and CDR2 is FQNEAQ in the germline V gene (reference sequence). The CDR3 length is 13 residues. The V end lost 4 bases, the J end lost 6 bases, and 13 bases lay between the germline ends. CDR3 sequence: CASSSSGPSEQYF. In nucleotides, the CDR3 is TGTGCCAGCAGCTCCTCAGGACCATCCGAGCAGTACTTC. Full variable domain (missing parts from reference TRBV7-9 and TRBJ2-7): DTGVSQNPRHKITKRGQNVTFRCDPISEHNRLYWYRQTLGQGPEFLTYFQNEAQLEKSRLLSDRFSAERPKGSFSTLEIQRTEQGDSAMYLCASSSSGPSEQYFGPGTRLTVT.

Comments on this clone: The junction shows a germline mismatch at one end, possibly a read error. The CDR3 nucleotides are TGCGCCAGCAGCGAAGAGGAAGCACGGGGCTACGAGCAGTACTTC. As protein: CASSEEEARGYEQYF. The chain links TRBV4-1 to TRBJ2-7; weak D call: TRBD2 (5 bases). The germline V gene has CDR1 MGHRA and CDR2 YSYEKL. CDR3 length: 15 residues.

The chain combines TRBV27 with TRBJ2-1; 9 nucleotides match TRBD2. CDR3 length: 14 amino acids. Germline V lookup: CDR1 MNHEY, CDR2 SMNVEV (reference sequence). With 7 bases clipped from V and 3 bases from J, the junction kept 4 bases outside the gene matches. CDR3 region: CASKLAGNYNEQFF. CDR3 sequence (DNA): TGTGCCAGCAAGCTAGCGGGAAACTACAATGAGCAGTTCTTC.

This clone has a handful of counts. The V and J genes are TRBV6-5 and TRBJ2-7; 8 positions match TRBD1. This CDR3 has 14 residues. Per the germline V gene, CDR1 is MNHEY and CDR2 is SVGAGI. V was pared by 4 bases and J by 5 bases, with 7 bases of the junction left unmatched. The CDR3 nucleotides are TGTGCCAGCAGTTTCACGGACAGGGTCGACGAGCAGTACTTC. Encoded protein: CASSFTDRVDEQYF.

The chain combines TRBV7-8 with TRBJ2-7; D may be TRBD2 (6 bases). This CDR3 region has 14 residues. The V end was cut by 2 bases, the J end by 4 bases, with 12 bases between. Per the germline V gene, CDR1 is SGHVS and CDR2 is FQNEAQ. The CDR3 bases are TGTGCCAGCAGCTTATTTAGCGGAAGTTACGAGCAGTACTTC. Translating it yields CASSLFSGSYEQYF.

This clone was seen more than once but under ten times. The gene calls are TRBV5-1 and TRBJ1-1, with 8 bases aligning to TRBD1. V shed 3 bases, J shed 8 bases, and the junction held 6 bases outside the gene matches. Germline V CDR1 and CDR2: SGHRS, YFSETQ. The length of the CDR3 is 13 residues. CDR3 residues: CASSSGTGWEAFF. Here the CDR3 DNA reads TGCGCCAGCAGCTCAGGGACAGGTTGGGAAGCTTTCTTT.

The chain couples TRBV4-2 to TRBJ2-3, with D possibly matching TRBD1 (5 bases). Deletions cut 6 bases from V and 0 bases from J, with 16 bases between. This CDR3 has 16 residues. From germline, CDR1 is LGHNA and CDR2 YNFKEQ. CDR3 amino acids: CASRPVLDRSTDTQYF. The CDR3 nucleotides are TGTGCCAGCAGACCTGTATTAGACAGAAGCACAGATACGCAGTATTTT.

V usage is TRBV5-1 and J usage is TRBJ2-7; no definite D call. The CDR3 contains 17 residues. V dropped 0 bases and J dropped 3 bases, with 19 bases sitting between them. Germline V gives CDR1 SGHRS, CDR2 YFSETQ. DNA for the CDR3: TGCGCCAGCAGCTTGGACTGGCCACCCCTTAGGATCTACGAGCAGTACTTC. It yields the protein CASSLDWPPLRIYEQYF.

The chain combines TRBV15 with TRBJ1-2; TRBD1 agrees at 7 bases. The CDR3 extends over 14 amino acids. V shed 4 bases and J 6 bases; nucleotides not matched to a gene: 8. Germline CDR1 reads LNHNV; CDR2 reads YYDKDF (reference sequence). CDR3 in DNA: TGTGCCACCAGCAAAGGGGGCCTAGAGGATGGCTACACCTTC. It is translated as CATSKGGLEDGYTF. The full variable domain, in which reference TRBV15 and TRBJ1-2 provide the parts outside the CDR3, is DAMVIQNPRYQVTQFGKPVTLSCSQTLNHNVMYWYQQKSSQAPKLLFHYYDKDFNNEADTPDNFQSRRPNTSFCFLDIRSPGLGDTAMYLCATSKGGLEDGYTFGSGTRLTVV.

V and J are TRBV27 and TRBJ2-2, with D perhaps matching TRBD1 or TRBD2 (5 bases each). CDR1 and CDR2 from the germline V gene are MNHEY and SMNVEV (reference sequence). V lost 3 bases, J lost 4 bases, and 12 bases lay in between. CDR3 length equals 15 residues. CDR3 bases: TGTGCCAGCAGTTTGGTCGGGGCGGGCACCGGGGAGCTGTTTTTT. Residues: CASSLVGAGTGELFF.

In this sample, this clone turned up once. The chain combines TRBV28 with TRBJ2-5; TRBD2 matches at 7 bases. Germline V gene data show CDR1 as MDHEN and CDR2 as SYDVKM. The CDR3 contains 16 residues. V gave up 4 bases and J gave up 9 bases; unmatched junction bases: 17. CDR3 nucleotide sequence: TGTGCCAGCAGTTCATTTTCAGGGACTACCCCTGGGGCCCAGTACTTC. This sequence encodes CASSSFSGTTPGAQYF.

The chain joins TRBV5-6 to TRBJ2-7; 10 bases fit TRBD1. CDR3 size: 13 residues. V dropped 4 bases and J dropped 7; count of bases not matched to a gene: 5. The germline CDR1 and CDR2 sequences are SGHDT and YYEEEE. The CDR3 nucleotides read TGTGCCAGCAGCCGGACAGGGGGAATTGAGCAGTACTTC. Encoded protein: CASSRTGGIEQYF.

V gene TRBV20-1 combines with J gene TRBJ1-1, with 7 bases aligning to TRBD1. This CDR3 has 11 residues. V was clipped by 5 bases and J by 9 bases; unmatched bases: 6. Germline assignment: CDR1 DFQATT and CDR2 SNEGSKA (reference sequence). The DNA for the CDR3 is TGCAGTGCTCAGGGACAGCTCCAAGCTTTCTTT. Translating gives CSAQGQLQAFF.

This chain joins TRBV29-1 and TRBJ2-7, with TRBD1 matching 10 bases. This CDR3 region has 14 residues. In germline, CDR1 is SQVTM, CDR2 ANQGSEA. Losses at the gene ends were 4 bases for V and 3 bases for J; bases not matched to a gene: 6. CDR3 nucleotide sequence: TGCAGCGTTGTTTCCAGGACAGGGGGCTACGAGCAGTACTTC. This codes for CSVVSRTGGYEQYF.

The rearrangement joins TRBV4-1 to TRBJ2-7; tentative D call: TRBD2 (6 bases). V was pared by 1 base and J by 4 bases, with 8 bases between. Germline assignment: CDR1 MGHRA and CDR2 YSYEKL. CDR3 size: 13 residues. CDR3 region: CASSQGGEYEQYF. The DNA for the CDR3 is TGCGCCAGCAGCCAAGGGGGGGAATACGAGCAGTACTTC.

This sequence joins TRBV6-5 and TRBJ2-1, with D possibly matching TRBD1 (5 bases). The V gene's germline CDR1 is MNHEY and CDR2 SVGAGI. The CDR3 runs 14 residues. The ends were cut back, 0 bases at V and 4 bases at J, with 7 bases in the middle. The CDR3 bases are TGTGCCAGCAGTTACTCGGACATATACAATGAGCAGTTCTTC. The encoded protein is CASSYSDIYNEQFF.

On this clone itself: A far larger clone is just one base off, so this is likely a read error. V and J are TRBV10-3 and TRBJ2-7; a possible D gene is TRBD2 (6 bases). The CDR3 is 13 residues long. Germline V gene lookup returns CDR1 ENHRY and CDR2 SYGVKD. CDR3 in amino acids: CASSYGGSYEQYF. CDR3 bases: TGTGCCAGCAGTTACGGGGGCTCCTACGAGCAGTACTTC.

Details on this clone: Germline is not matched at one junction end, which may reflect a read error. V and J are TRBV7-7 and TRBJ2-7; 8 bases map to TRBD2. From germline, CDR1 is SSHAT and CDR2 FNYEAQ (reference sequence). The CDR3 extends over 15 amino acids. CDR3 in DNA: TGTGCTAGCAGCGCACAAGCGGGAGCTTCCTACGAGCAGTACTTC. Its protein is CASSAQAGASYEQYF.